These 6 T cell receptor beta chains were all obtained from the same sample, sequenced in a study of T-cell reconstitution after alpha-beta-depleted transplantation in children (dated by TCRdb to 2015 to 2016). Summary of the overall study and its limitations: Over the following months the frequencies of hyperexpanded clones went down, and after one year T-cell counts and TCRbeta diversity were mostly credited to newly produced T cells.

What these receptors recognize is not known. Per the publication, the treatment or condition label means: allogeneic hematopoietic cell transplantation with graft depleted of TCRalphabeta T cells and CD19 B cells. Receptor amplification or capture employed PCR. Instrument on record: Illumina HiSeq 2500. TCR library preparation used molecular barcoding, with unique molecular identifiers applied to normalize quantification of the TCRbeta repertoire. The raw public data were reprocessed by TCRdb itself: fastp quality trimming at Q25, MiXCR clonotype calling, in-frame beta chains only. Each entry merges the rows of one CDR3 protein and shows their most common DNA and genes. In all, the sample holds a few hundred thousand distinct CDR3 sequences, and about 7.3% of those were seen once. The top ten constitute about 8.2% of the sample. Sample: peripheral blood, taken 360 days after TCRalphabeta/CD19-depleted stem cell transplant. The receptors were gathered from a female patient under 10 years old who had a stem cell transplant for Fanconi anemia, so the T cells may come from the graft donor.

This chain uses TRBV6-1 with TRBJ2-2; 8 positions agree with TRBD2. Germline trimming cut 6 bases from V and 4 bases from J; bases unmatched to any gene: 13. In germline, CDR1 is MNHNS, CDR2 SASEGT. CDR3 length equals 17 residues. The CDR3 sequence is CASRTSGGAPRTGELFF. CDR3 DNA: TGTGCCAGCAGAACCTCCGGGGGGGCCCCCCGCACCGGGGAGCTGTTTTTT.

This clonotype was seen only a few times. The V gene is TRBV12-3 or TRBV12-4, the J gene TRBJ2-5, with D possibly matching TRBD2 (5 bases). CDR3 length: 14 residues. Trimming removed 8 bases at V and 4 bases at J, with 17 bases between. CDR3 protein: CASGYSVRLETQYF. The CDR3 nucleotides are TGTGCCAGCGGATATAGCGTTAGGTTAGAGACCCAGTACTTC.

This clonotype was counted between two and nine times. The chain carries TRBV4-2 and TRBJ2-1; the D is unclear. Germline V lookup: CDR1 LGHNA, CDR2 YNFKEQ. V lost 0 bases and J lost 11, with 20 bases in between. The CDR3 is 16 residues long. The CDR3 is CASSQDASQTGSKQFF. The CDR3 coding sequence is TGTGCCAGCAGCCAAGATGCGTCACAGACCGGCTCGAAGCAGTTCTTC.

This clonotype occurred many times. V and J are TRBV2 and TRBJ2-7; D not resolved. V was trimmed by 7 bases and J by 4 bases, leaving 5 bases between them. The CDR3 runs 10 residues. The germline CDR1 and CDR2 sequences are SNHLY and FYNNEI. Written as DNA, the CDR3 is TGTGCCAGCATGCAGTACGAGCAGTACTTC. It codes for CASMQYEQYF.

This clonotype was observed at least ten times. The V gene is TRBV6-1, the J gene TRBJ2-7, with 7 bases aligning to TRBD2. The germline V gene has CDR1 MNHNS and CDR2 SASEGT. CDR3 length: 15 residues. Losses at the gene ends were 11 bases for V and 0 bases for J; bases not matched to a gene: 13. CDR3 nucleotides: TGTGCCGGAAAAAGCGGGACGCAGAGCTCCTACGAGCAGTACTTC. Protein product: CAGKSGTQSSYEQYF.

Ten or more counts support this clonotype. The chain uses TRBV20-1 and TRBJ2-1; 10 bases fit TRBD2. V was clipped by 6 bases and J by 3 bases; unmatched bases: 5. In germline, CDR1 is DFQATT, CDR2 SNEGSKA (reference sequence). The length of the CDR3 is 14 residues. The CDR3 DNA reads as TGCAGTGCGAACGGACTAGCGGTCTACAATGAGCAGTTCTTC. Its translation: CSANGLAVYNEQFF.